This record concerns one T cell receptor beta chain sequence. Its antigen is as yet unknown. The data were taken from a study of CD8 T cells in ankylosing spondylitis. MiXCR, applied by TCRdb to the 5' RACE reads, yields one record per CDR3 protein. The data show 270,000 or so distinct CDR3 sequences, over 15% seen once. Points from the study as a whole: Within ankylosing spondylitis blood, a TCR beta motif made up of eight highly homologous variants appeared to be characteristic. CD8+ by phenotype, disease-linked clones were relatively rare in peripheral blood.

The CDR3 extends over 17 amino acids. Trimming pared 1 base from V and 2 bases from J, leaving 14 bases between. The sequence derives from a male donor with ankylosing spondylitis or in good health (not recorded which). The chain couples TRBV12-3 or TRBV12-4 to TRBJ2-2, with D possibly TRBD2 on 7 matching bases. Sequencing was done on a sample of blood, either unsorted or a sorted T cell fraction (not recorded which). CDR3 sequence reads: CASSLGRGAINTGELFF. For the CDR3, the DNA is TGTGCCAGCAGTTTAGGCCGGGGGGCAATCAACACCGGGGAGCTGTTTTTT.